This T cell receptor (beta chain) came from a study of identifying expanded T cells in peripheral blood. Germline CDR1 and CDR2: LNHDA and SQIVND (reference sequence). The CDR3 sequence is 12 residues long. V dropped 8 bases and J dropped 9; count of bases not matched to a gene: 5. Assay used: immunoSEQ multiplex PCR; TCRdb lists only in-frame clones, some missing. This sample carries 95,000 or so clones, roughly 86% of them seen once, and the ten largest clones take roughly 5.3%. The TCR originated in a person aged 18-70 years in good health. Sequencing was carried out using blood. The V call is TRBV19, the J call TRBJ1-5; 9 bases are shared with TRBD1. Written as DNA, the CDR3 is TGTGCCAGTTCCTCGACAGGGGGGCCCCAGCATTTT. Encoded protein: CASSSTGGPQHF. The variable domain in full, with the rest retrieved from reference TRBV19 and TRBJ1-5, is DGGITQSPKYLFRKEGQNVTLSCEQNLNHDAMYWYRQDPGQGLRLIYYSQIVNDFQKGDIAEGYSVSREKKESFPLTVTSAQKNPTAFYLCASSSTGGPQHFGDGTRLSIL.